The entry below describes one T cell receptor beta chain. The antigen this receptor binds is unknown. No qualities accompany the bases; no much larger clone lies one base away. The method behind the library was the immunoSEQ multiplex PCR assay. The multiplex PCR relied on a mix of 60 forward primers for TCR Vbeta segments and 13 reverse primers for TCR Jbeta segments. Amplification of the CDR3 region of rearranged TCR beta genes was performed with a multiplex PCR assay on genomic DNA. The Illumina HiSeq System was used to sequence the amplified TCR beta libraries as 87-base-pair reads. In the paper's pipeline: Across the 600 to 700 repertoires, a later analysis counted roughly 84 million unique TCR beta chains, about 10 million of which were shared by at least two donors. Raw reads were error-corrected and collapsed into unique sequences by a nearest-neighbor algorithm in which closely related sequences were merged to remove PCR and sequencing errors. V, D and J gene segments were assigned by aligning CDR3 sequences to IMGT reference sequences. Each retained sequence needed at least a six-nucleotide match to both a V gene segment and a J gene segment. Rearrangements were called productive when the CDR3 lacked stop codons and stayed in frame with V and J; all others were non-productive. CDR3 was defined by IMGT convention, running from the second conserved V-encoded cysteine to the conserved J-encoded phenylalanine. In an earlier analysis of around 540 of the donors, sequences lacking an unambiguous match to a single V gene segment were excluded. An earlier analysis of under 750 of the donors called V segments functional above 56.7% productive rearrangements and segregating when the between-donor standard deviation exceeded 5%. A statistical classification framework was developed to diagnose cytomegalovirus status using the catalog of TCR beta chain sequences. V and J gene assignment, in a later analysis, came from comparing TCR nucleotide sequences with IMGT/GENE-DB human TR gene sequences. A later analysis assigned CDR3 sequences and most-parsimonious VDJ recombination scenarios with the TCRdist pipeline. In a later analysis, each TCR beta chain was defined by its CDR3 amino acid sequence together with its V-gene family, and reads without a unique V-gene family were excluded. In a later analysis, 450 to 600 highly shared, low-generation-probability nucleotide sequences were removed to address suspected cross-contamination and a sequencing artifact. A later analysis calculated a clonal expansion index for each public chain from normalized within-repertoire ranks of inferred template counts. In a later analysis, generation probabilities were computed using a VDJ recombination model fitted to out-of-frame rearrangements, and the results were checked against IGoR. A later analysis scored TCR-TCR, TCR-HLA and TCR-CMV co-occurrence with hypergeometric tests, applying a repertoire-size bias correction to TCR pairs. False discovery rates were estimated in a later analysis by permuting HLA or CMV assignments 20 times. In a later analysis, co-occurring TCRs were grouped with DBSCAN, and TCRdist sequence similarity was added when clustering was performed within HLA-allele-positive subsets. Repertoires with fewer than 30,000 or more than 120,000 public chains, plus five repertoires with anomalous nucleotide sharing, were excluded from co-occurrence clustering. In TCRdb, the immuneACCESS table is reduced to in-frame sequences with V and J assigned. These tables do not hold every clone; where another copy was compared, an unresolved V gene accounts for under half, and the others remain unexplained. V and J calls and clone size follow that table, whereas D and trimming were derived from the DNA. This sample holds 200,000 to 250,000 clones; more than 60% were observed only once. About 2.5% of the sample is in the top ten clones.

The cysteine opens and the phenylalanine closes a CDR3 of 16 amino acids. Only the CDR3 region is kept as DNA, spanning 48 bases read in frame from base 1. The data were obtained in a study of cytomegalovirus exposure and HLA in healthy donors (dated by TCRdb to between 2016 and 2019). As for the study more broadly: An earlier analysis of some 550 of the donors reported roughly 300 Gb of sequence data and roughly 110 million unique TCR beta sequences from some 180 million T cells. An early release that covered fewer than 750 HLA-typed donors contained 300 to 350 gigabases of sequencing data and tens of millions of unique TCR sequences. Among the roughly 400 genotyped donors, approximately 77% belonged to the genetic ancestry cluster associated with self-reported Caucasian donors. The study was designed to test whether signatures of past pathogen exposure could be identified by cataloging public T cell receptors. Using immunosequencing, the study profiled T cell repertoires from approximately 700 subjects and related those repertoires to cytomegalovirus serostatus. In addition to the first cohort of roughly 670 subjects, a separate validation cohort of approximately 130 different subjects was used. To predict cytomegalovirus infection status, the study combined high-throughput TCR immunosequencing, statistical association of individual TCRs with disease status, and machine learning. A later analysis re-examined previously published TCR beta repertoires from just over 650 donors and added high-resolution HLA genotyping to investigate patterns of TCR occurrence. Rather than drawing on any new phenotypic data, the later analysis identified candidate immune exposures from TCR beta sequences and the way those sequences occurred across donors. In an earlier analysis of 550 to 700 of the donors, high-throughput TCR beta sequencing was used to judge whether each TCR beta V gene segment behaved as functional or pseudogenic. Donor age, sex, ethnicity and CMV serostatus were compiled together with the repertoire data. Genome-wide SNP genotypes for about 55% of the roughly 670 donors were used in a later genetic analysis, which treated that subset as a discovery cohort. Every repertoire in the discovery cohort had been generated on one and the same sequencing platform. HLA typing covered class I and class II loci at four-digit resolution. Typing coverage differed by locus: A, B, C, DRB1 and DQB1 were typed in roughly 620-630 donors, DQA1 in roughly 510, DPA1 in nearly 610, and DPB1 in 472. Several DR-DQ haplotypes were handled as single units for association and clustering because linkage in the cohort was strong. Among some 400 genotyped donors of the cohort, an average of approximately 240,000 unique TCR beta nucleotide sequences was sequenced per donor, of which about 18% were non-productive. Here is what the overall study found, with its caveats: Because the 87-base-pair reads could not distinguish some IMGT-functional V segments, including TRBV6-2 and TRBV6-3, those segments were excluded. In a later analysis, some 18,000 TCR beta sequences were associated with specific HLA alleles at a false discovery rate of 0.05. Roughly uniform sequencing depth across donors was assumed in presence/absence analyses, although this assumption may not hold. Because counts were too low, seventeen rarely observed V segments, including chromosome 9 orphons, were excluded from the earlier analysis of fewer than 650 of the donors. Strong co-occurrence of HLA alleles, especially DR and DQ, made assigning TCR associations to individual alleles difficult. For the cohort, immune exposure information was limited to CMV serostatus. Cytomegalovirus status was reported to be diagnosed by the classifier with high specificity and sensitivity in both the original and validation cohorts. A later genetic analysis associated a missense DCLRE1C variant with V-gene and J-gene trimming of TCR beta chains, and an independent cohort replicated the association. In an earlier analysis of around 500 of the donors, most TCR beta V segments appeared in productive rearrangements about 87% or about 30% of the time, broadly matching IMGT annotations. In a later analysis, HLA-associated TCR beta chains showed more clonal expansion and lower generation probabilities than non-associated chains that were equally common. Because some donors lacked HLA typing at each locus, the association tests relied only on the typed subset. Most TCR sequences were observed very rarely across donors, whereas some public TCRs were present in many individuals. This cohort had only TCR beta chains sequenced, and the lack of alpha or paired-chain data limited which features could be detected. A further reported finding was that TCR beta sequences accurately predicted the HLA-A and HLA-B alleles for most subjects in the first cohort. A group of highly shared sequence variants was considered likely to be a technical artifact of the sequencing pipeline. A later analysis found that TCR association rates varied across HLA loci, with DRB1 alleles showing the most associated TCRs and HLA-C alleles the fewest. In a later genetic analysis, fewer N-insertions in productive TCRs were reported among donors in an Asian-associated ancestry cluster than the approximately 670-donor mean. The study listed 170 or so TCR beta chains as associated with cytomegalovirus. It was suggested by the authors that the approach could potentially be generalized to other disease states and immunological phenotypes. According to a later analysis, most CMV-associated TCR beta chains appeared to be HLA-restricted, and the HLA associations seemed to be driven largely by CMV exposure. In vitro tests confirmed that a few of the cytomegalovirus-associated TCR beta chains recognize cytomegalovirus antigens. A later analysis reported that several top co-occurrence clusters appeared linked to parvovirus B19, influenza, CMV and Epstein-Barr virus. Correlated functional status among segregating V segments might be attributable to linkage disequilibrium, but an unknown experimental factor could not be ruled out.

In total, around 600 healthy bone marrow donors made up the cohort. At the time of sampling, every cohort member was nominally healthy, though immune exposures that went unrecorded were likely present. The donor tested CMV seropositive, placing the donor among the 290 or so seropositive members of the cohort. A peripheral blood sample was collected from each donor, and TCR beta sequencing was performed on peripheral blood mononuclear cells. Genomic DNA was extracted from the blood cell samples with the Qiagen DNeasy Blood Extraction Kit. The sequence was obtained from a woman in her sixties in good health and CMV-seropositive. Input material: PBMCs. Recombination linked TRBV12-1 to TRBJ2-3; the D call in the table, TRBD1, was not verified against the DNA. TRBV12-1 has pseudogene status. The nucleotide sequence is given as TGTGCCAGCAGCTTCGGGACAGGGTTTGGCACAGATACGCAGTATTTT. It is translated as CASSFGTGFGTDTQYF.